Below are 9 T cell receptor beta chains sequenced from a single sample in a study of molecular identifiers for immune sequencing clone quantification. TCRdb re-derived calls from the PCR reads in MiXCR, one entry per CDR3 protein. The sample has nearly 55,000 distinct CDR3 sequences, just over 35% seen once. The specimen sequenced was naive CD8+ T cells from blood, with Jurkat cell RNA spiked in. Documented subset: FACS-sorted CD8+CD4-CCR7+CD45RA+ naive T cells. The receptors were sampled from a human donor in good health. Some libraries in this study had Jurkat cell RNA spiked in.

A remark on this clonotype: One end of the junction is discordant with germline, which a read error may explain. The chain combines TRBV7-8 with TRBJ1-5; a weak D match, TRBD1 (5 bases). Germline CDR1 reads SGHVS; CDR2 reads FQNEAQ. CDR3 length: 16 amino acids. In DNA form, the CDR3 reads TGCGCCAGCAGTTCCATATGGGACGTTAGCAATCAGCCCCAGCATTTT. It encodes CASSSIWDVSNQPQHF.

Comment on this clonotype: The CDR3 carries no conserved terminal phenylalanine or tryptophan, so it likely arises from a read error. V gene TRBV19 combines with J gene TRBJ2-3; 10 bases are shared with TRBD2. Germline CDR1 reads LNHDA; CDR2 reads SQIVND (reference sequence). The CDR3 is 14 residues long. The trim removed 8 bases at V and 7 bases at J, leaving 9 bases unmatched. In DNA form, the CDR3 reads TGTGCCAGTGGGGCTAGCGGGGGATGGTATACGCAGTATTCT. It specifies CASGASGGWYTQYS.

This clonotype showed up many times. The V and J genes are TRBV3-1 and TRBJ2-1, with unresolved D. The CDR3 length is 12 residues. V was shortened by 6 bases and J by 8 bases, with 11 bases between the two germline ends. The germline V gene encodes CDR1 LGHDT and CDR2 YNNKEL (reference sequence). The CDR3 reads CASRKKGDEQFF. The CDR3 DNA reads TGTGCCAGCAGAAAGAAGGGTGATGAGCAGTTCTTC.

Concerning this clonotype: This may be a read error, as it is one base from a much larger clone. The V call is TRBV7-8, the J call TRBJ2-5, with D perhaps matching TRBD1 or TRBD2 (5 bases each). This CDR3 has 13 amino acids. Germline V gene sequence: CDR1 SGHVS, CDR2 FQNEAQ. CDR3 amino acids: CASSRSGQATQYF. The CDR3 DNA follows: TGTGCCAGCAGCCGAAGCGGACAAGCGACCCAGTACTTC. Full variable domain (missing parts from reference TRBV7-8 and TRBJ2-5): GAGVSQSPRYKVAKRGQDVALRCDPISGHVSLFWYQQALGQGPEFLTYFQNEAQLDKSGLPSDRFFAERPEGSVSTLKIQRTQQEDSAVYLCASSRSGQATQYFGPGTRLLVL.

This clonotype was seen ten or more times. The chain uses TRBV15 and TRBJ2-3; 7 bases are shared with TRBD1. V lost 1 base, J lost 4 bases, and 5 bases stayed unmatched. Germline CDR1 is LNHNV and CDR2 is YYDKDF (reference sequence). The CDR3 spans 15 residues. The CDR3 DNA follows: TGTGCCACCAGCAGAGCCAAACAGGGGCCAGATACGCAGTATTTT. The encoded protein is CATSRAKQGPDTQYF.

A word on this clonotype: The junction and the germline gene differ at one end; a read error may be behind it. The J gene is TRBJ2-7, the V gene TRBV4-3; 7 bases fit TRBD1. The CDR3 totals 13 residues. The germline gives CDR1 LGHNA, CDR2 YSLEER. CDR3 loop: CPSSQGVGSEQYF. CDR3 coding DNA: TGCCCCAGCAGCCAGGGGGTGGGTAGCGAGCAGTACTTC.

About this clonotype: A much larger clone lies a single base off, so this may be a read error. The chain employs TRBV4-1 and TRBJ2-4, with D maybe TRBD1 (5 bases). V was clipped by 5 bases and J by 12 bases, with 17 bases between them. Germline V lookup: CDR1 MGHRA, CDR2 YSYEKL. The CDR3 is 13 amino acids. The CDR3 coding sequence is TGCGCCAGCAGCAGCCGGACCACAGGCAATCAGTACTTC. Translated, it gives CASSSRTTGNQYF.

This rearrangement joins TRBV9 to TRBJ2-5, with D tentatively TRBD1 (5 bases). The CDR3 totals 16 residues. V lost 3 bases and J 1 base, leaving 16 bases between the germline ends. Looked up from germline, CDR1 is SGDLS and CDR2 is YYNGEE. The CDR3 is CASSATQFTGQETQYF. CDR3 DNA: TGTGCCAGCAGCGCAACCCAATTCACAGGCCAAGAGACCCAGTACTTC.

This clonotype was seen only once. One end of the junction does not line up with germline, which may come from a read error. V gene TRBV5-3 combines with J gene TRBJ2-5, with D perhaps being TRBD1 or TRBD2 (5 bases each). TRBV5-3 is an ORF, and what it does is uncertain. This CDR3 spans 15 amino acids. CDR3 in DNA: TGTGCCAGCAGCTTGGCCTGGGGGAACCAAGAGACCCAGTACTTC. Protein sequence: CASSLAWGNQETQYF.